This TCR beta chain stems from a study of neurological immune-mediated disorders. Unsorted libraries were derived from 2 million PBMCs stored at -80 C. This CDR3 comprises 17 residues. Per germline, CDR1 SGHVS and CDR2 FQNEAQ. Trimming pared 5 bases from V and 0 bases from J, leaving 20 bases between. cDNA synthesis was performed by 5'RACE with 10-nucleotide random UMIs. TCRdb reanalysed the 5' RACE reads using MiXCR and keeps one entry per CDR3 protein. Altogether 90,000 to 100,000 distinct CDR3 sequences are present, 3.5% being singletons, with the ten largest covering approximately 5.9%. Overall study findings and caveats: HTLV-1-associated myelopathy led in TCR clonal expansion, while multiple sclerosis ranked lowest, below healthy controls. Sharing of CDR3 amino acid sequences among expanded clones across subjects was absent, suggesting private repertoires in all groups.

This clonotype was seen many times. Its specificity is unknown. The receptor's source is a young woman with multiple sclerosis. The V gene is TRBV7-8, the J gene TRBJ2-7; D is perhaps TRBD1 (6 bases). The sequencing input was PBMCs. The CDR3 region is CASSPRGMRTPSYEQYF. CDR3 in DNA: TGTGCCAGCAGCCCTAGGGGGATGCGGACGCCCTCCTACGAGCAGTACTTC.